These 27 T cell receptor beta chains share one sample of origin, sequenced in a study of cytomegalovirus exposure and HLA in healthy donors. A multiplex PCR was run with 60 Vbeta primers and 13 Jbeta primers. Sequencing was performed with immunoSEQ multiplex PCR; in TCRdb, only in-frame clones are kept and a portion is missing. Counted here are some 270,000 clones, about four fifths occurring once; the ten biggest clones make up roughly 0.31%. Sequencing was carried out using PBMCs. All receptors come from a girl aged 2 to 10 in good health and CMV-seronegative.

This rearrangement joins TRBV2 to TRBJ1-3; D is possibly TRBD1 (5 bases). The CDR3 runs 15 residues. Looked up from germline, CDR1 is SNHLY and CDR2 is FYNNEI. V dropped 1 base and J dropped 3 bases, with 10 bases sitting between them. The CDR3 sequence is CASSEGQGFGNTIYF. The CDR3 DNA reads as TGTGCCAGCAGTGAAGGCCAGGGCTTTGGAAACACCATATATTTT.

The rearrangement uses TRBV5-4 and TRBJ2-6; 8 bases match TRBD2. Germline V gene lookup returns CDR1 SGHNT and CDR2 YYREEE (reference sequence). V lost 10 bases to trimming and J lost 2 bases; unmatched junction nucleotides: 5. The CDR3 has 14 amino acids. CDR3 loop: CAGRGGAGANVLTF. CDR3 nucleotides: TGTGCCGGACGGGGGGGCGCTGGGGCCAACGTCCTGACTTTC.

The chain has TRBV5-1 and TRBJ2-5, with unresolved D. The DNA end lines up better with TRBJ2-7; the J call may be wrong. This CDR3 has 14 amino acids. From germline, CDR1 is SGHRS and CDR2 YFSETQ. The CDR3 DNA is TGCGCCAGCAGCCCGCTACTGGACTCCTACGAGCAGTACTTC. Translated, it gives CASSPLLDSYEQYF.

This chain links TRBV7-6 with TRBJ2-7; weak D call: TRBD2 (6 bases). CDR1 is SGHVS and CDR2 is FNYEAQ in the germline V gene. The CDR3 totals 13 residues. V lost 4 bases and J 1 base, leaving 8 bases between the germline ends. CDR3 region: CASSSGESYEQYF. CDR3 sequence (DNA): TGTGCCAGCAGCTCGGGGGAATCCTACGAGCAGTACTTC.

A few counts support this clone. A read error may produce the germline difference seen at one junction end. The rearrangement joins TRBV5-4 to TRBJ1-1; no definite D call. This CDR3 has 16 residues. Germline V gene lookup returns CDR1 SGHNT and CDR2 YYREEE (reference sequence). The CDR3 sequence is CASSKPSVTAVSPPFF. The CDR3 DNA reads as TGTGCCAGCAGTAAACCGTCGGTCACAGCCGTATCCCCCCCTTTTTTT.

The gene calls are TRBV10-3 and TRBJ1-3; D gene unclear. Germline CDR1 reads ENHRY; CDR2 reads SYGVKD. CDR3 length: 13 residues. V was clipped by 7 bases and J by 0 bases, with 7 bases between them. CDR3 coding DNA: TGTGCCATCATGGGCAGCTCTGGAAACACCATATATTTT. It yields the protein CAIMGSSGNTIYF.

As to this clone: The germline gene is not matched at one end of the junction; a read error may be the cause. The gene calls are TRBV28 and TRBJ2-7, with no clear D. The CDR3 extends over 13 amino acids. The germline CDR1 and CDR2 sequences are MDHEN and SYDVKM. In DNA, the CDR3 is TGTGCCAGCAGTTTATGGTCAGCCGTTACCGCGGACTTC. It yields the protein CASSLWSAVTADF. The full variable domain, in which reference TRBV28 and TRBJ2-7 provide the parts outside the CDR3, is DVKVTQSSRYLVKRTGEKVFLECVQDMDHENMFWYRQDPGLGLRLIYFSYDVKMKEKGDIPEGYSVSREKKERFSLILESASTNQTSMYLCASSLWSAVTADFGPGTRLTVT.

The V call is TRBV28, the J call TRBJ2-7; possible D gene TRBD1, 6 bases. Germline V gene data show CDR1 as MDHEN and CDR2 as SYDVKM. The CDR3 runs to 14 residues. V was pared by 3 bases and J by 5 bases, with 14 bases between. The CDR3 DNA reads TGTGCCAGCAGTTTCCCGGGACAAACTGACGAGCAGTACTTC. Amino acids: CASSFPGQTDEQYF.

This rearrangement joins TRBV28 to TRBJ2-7, with 9 positions matching TRBD2. V shed 6 bases and J 0 bases; nucleotides not matched to a gene: 9. This CDR3 is 16 amino acids long. From germline, CDR1 is MDHEN and CDR2 SYDVKM. This CDR3 is CASSPIAGVSSYEQYF. The CDR3 nucleotides are TGTGCCAGCAGCCCTATAGCGGGAGTGTCCTCCTACGAGCAGTACTTC. The whole variable domain, filled in from reference TRBV28 and TRBJ2-7, reads DVKVTQSSRYLVKRTGEKVFLECVQDMDHENMFWYRQDPGLGLRLIYFSYDVKMKEKGDIPEGYSVSREKKERFSLILESASTNQTSMYLCASSPIAGVSSYEQYFGPGTRLTVT.

This clone has only one observation. The CDR3 is CASSLLGQNEKLFF. Written as DNA, the CDR3 is TGTGCCAGCAGCTTGTTGGGACAGAATGAAAAACTGTTTTTT. The chain uses TRBV5-8 and TRBJ1-4, with 7 bases identical to TRBD1. V lost 1 base, J lost 5 bases, and 2 bases stayed unmatched. The germline gives CDR1 SGHTS, CDR2 YDEGEE. The length of the CDR3 is 14 residues.

In its sample, this clone was seen once. V and J are TRBV5-5 and TRBJ2-7; TRBD1 aligns across 7 bases. The CDR3 length is 14 residues. Germline lookup yields CDR1 SGHKS and CDR2 YYEKEE (reference sequence). V gave up 2 bases and J gave up 3 bases; unmatched junction bases: 5. The CDR3 region is CASSLGTVYYEQYF. The CDR3, as DNA: TGTGCCAGCAGCTTAGGGACAGTCTACTACGAGCAGTACTTC.

J is TRBJ2-7 and V is TRBV18; D perhaps matches TRBD2 (6 bases). Trimming cost V 6 bases and J 4 bases, with 19 bases left between them. CDR1 and CDR2 from the germline V gene are KGHSH and LQKENI. This CDR3 is built from 15 residues. The CDR3 sequence: CASSLVGGPQYEQYF. CDR3 bases: TGTGCCAGCTCGCTCGTGGGGGGACCACAGTACGAGCAGTACTTC. Supplemented by reference TRBV18 and TRBJ2-7, the full variable domain reads NAGVMQNPRHLVRRRGQEARLRCSPMKGHSHVYWYRQLPEEGLKFMVYLQKENIIDESGMPKERFSAEFPKEGPSILRIQQVVRGDSAAYFCASSLVGGPQYEQYFGPGTRLTVT.

The chain carries TRBV28 and TRBJ2-2; D gene uncertain. With 8 bases removed from V and 6 bases from J, the gap between germline ends came to 10 bases. CDR1 is MDHEN, CDR2 SYDVKM, per germline. The CDR3 extends over 12 amino acids. The CDR3 DNA reads as TGTGCCAGCCATGTGAGGTCCGGGGAGCTGTTTTTT. Residues: CASHVRSGELFF.

The gene calls are TRBV27 and TRBJ2-3; weak D call: TRBD1 (6 bases). The V gene lost 4 bases and the J gene lost 0 bases, with 17 bases spanning the gap. The CDR3 covers 17 residues. Per the germline V gene, CDR1 is MNHEY and CDR2 is SMNVEV (reference sequence). The CDR3 loop reads CASSSRTGRLSTDTQYF. The CDR3 DNA follows: TGTGCCAGCAGTTCCAGAACAGGGAGATTAAGCACAGATACGCAGTATTTT.

The chain uses TRBV27 and TRBJ2-1; 7 nucleotides align to TRBD2. V lost 4 bases, J lost 10 bases, and 1 base stayed unmatched. Per germline, CDR1 MNHEY and CDR2 SMNVEV (reference sequence). There are 11 residues in the CDR3. In DNA form, the CDR3 reads TGTGCCAGCAGTTCGGGACTAGAGCAGTTCTTC. This codes for CASSSGLEQFF.

The chain carries TRBV29-1 and TRBJ2-1, with TRBD2 matching over 7 bases. Per the germline V gene, CDR1 is SQVTM and CDR2 is ANQGSEA. The CDR3 consists of 13 residues. The V segment lost 3 bases and the J segment 6 bases; nucleotides outside the gene matches: 5. Here the CDR3 reads CSVEQGLLNEQFF. DNA of the CDR3: TGCAGCGTTGAGCAGGGACTACTCAATGAGCAGTTCTTC.

The V call is TRBV7-9, the J call TRBJ1-2, with 11 bases identical to TRBD1. Germline assignment: CDR1 SEHNR and CDR2 FQNEAQ (reference sequence). This CDR3 contains 14 residues. J was trimmed by 7 bases and V by 5 bases; bases with no gene match: 6. The CDR3 spells CASSRGQGAGGYTF. CDR3 coding DNA: TGTGCCAGCAGCCGTGGACAGGGGGCAGGTGGCTACACCTTC.

The rearrangement joins TRBV5-1 to TRBJ1-5; no firm D call. V was cut by 4 bases and J by 0 bases, with 5 bases left in between. The length of the CDR3 is 13 residues. The germline V gene has CDR1 SGHRS and CDR2 YFSETQ. The CDR3: CASSPDSNQPQHF. The CDR3 DNA follows: TGCGCCAGCAGCCCAGATAGCAATCAGCCCCAGCATTTT.

CDR3 sequence (DNA): TGTGCCAGCAGCCTTAGCCCAGATACGCAGTATTTT. Encoded protein: CASSLSPDTQYF. This chain connects TRBV11-2 to TRBJ2-3, with D uncertain. V was shortened by 5 bases and J by 4 bases, with 7 bases between the two germline ends. The CDR3 is 12 residues long. CDR1 and CDR2 from the germline V gene are SGHAT and FQNNGV.

The chain carries TRBV2 and TRBJ1-5, with D maybe TRBD1 (5 bases). The CDR3 sequence is 18 residues long. V shed 6 bases and J shed 0 bases, with 21 bases lying between them. From germline, CDR1 is SNHLY and CDR2 FYNNEI. The chain's CDR3 is CASRRDPGFRDSNQPQHF. The CDR3 DNA sequence: TGTGCCAGCAGGCGGGATCCAGGGTTCAGGGATAGCAATCAGCCCCAGCATTTT.

This clone was recorded once. The chain is built from TRBV2 and TRBJ1-1, with D hard to call. The CDR3 extends over 11 amino acids. Trimming removed 6 bases at V and 1 base at J, with 3 bases between. Germline values: CDR1 SNHLY, CDR2 FYNNEI. The CDR3 region is CASSRNTEAFF. The CDR3 region has the DNA TGTGCCAGCAGCAGGAACACTGAAGCTTTCTTT. The full variable domain, its missing parts supplied by reference TRBV2 and TRBJ1-1, is EPEVTQTPSHQVTQMGQEVILRCVPISNHLYFYWYRQILGQKVEFLVSFYNNEISEKSEIFDDQFSVERPDGSNFTLKIRSTKLEDSAMYFCASSRNTEAFFGQGTRLTVV.

This clone was found once. The rearrangement joins TRBV13 to TRBJ1-5; D remains unclear. The V gene lost 3 bases and the J gene lost 4 bases, with 7 bases spanning the gap. The CDR3 covers 13 residues. Germline loops: CDR1 PRHDT, CDR2 FYEKMQ (reference sequence). The CDR3 region is CASSFGENQPQHF. The CDR3 nucleotides read TGTGCCAGCAGCTTCGGGGAAAATCAGCCCCAGCATTTT.

The V gene is TRBV5-4, the J gene TRBJ1-2, with TRBD1 matching over 8 bases. Germline CDR1 SGHNT, CDR2 YYREEE (reference sequence). Losses at the gene ends were 4 bases for V and 7 bases for J; bases not matched to a gene: 6. The length of the CDR3 is 13 residues. The DNA of the CDR3 is TGTGCCAGCAGCGGTGGGACAGGTTCTGGCTACACCTTC. Translated: CASSGGTGSGYTF. The variable domain in full, completed from reference TRBV5-4 and TRBJ1-2, reads ETGVTQSPTHLIKTRGQQVTLRCSSQSGHNTVSWYQQALGQGPQFIFQYYREEENGRGNFPPRFSGLQFPNYSSELNVNALELDDSALYLCASSGGTGSGYTFGSGTRLTVV.

The chain has TRBV28 and TRBJ1-5; no reliable D call. Germline lookup yields CDR1 MDHEN and CDR2 SYDVKM. This CDR3 region has 14 residues. With 3 bases removed from V and 4 bases from J, the gap between germline ends came to 10 bases. CDR3 sequence reads: CASSFALQNQPQHF. For the CDR3, the DNA is TGTGCCAGCAGTTTCGCGCTTCAAAATCAGCCCCAGCATTTT.

The chain recombines TRBV27 with TRBJ2-7, with 9 bases identical to TRBD1. The CDR3 is 14 amino acids. V lost 4 bases and J lost 6; bases outside the gene matches: 7. Germline V CDR1 and CDR2: MNHEY, SMNVEV (reference sequence). CDR3 nucleotide sequence: TGTGCCAGCAGTTCGTCGGGGACAGGGACCGAGCAGTACTTC. Encoded protein: CASSSSGTGTEQYF.

This clone was detected only a few times. The chain has TRBV7-6 and TRBJ1-5; TRBD1 is a possible D gene (6 bases). This CDR3 is 13 amino acids long. The V gene lost 3 bases and the J gene lost 9 bases, with 12 bases spanning the gap. Germline V CDR1 and CDR2: SGHVS, FNYEAQ. The CDR3 coding sequence is TGTGCCAGCAGCTTGGGGGCAGGGTGGCCCCAGCATTTT. Translation: CASSLGAGWPQHF. The entire variable domain, with the rest obtained from reference TRBV7-6 and TRBJ1-5, is as follows: GAGVSQSPRYKVTKRGQDVALRCDPISGHVSLYWYRQALGQGPEFLTYFNYEAQQDKSGLPNDRFSAERPEGSISTLTIQRTEQRDSAMYRCASSLGAGWPQHFGDGTRLSIL.

This chain links TRBV5-6 with TRBJ2-6; D is ambiguous. V lost 2 bases and J 0 bases, leaving 9 bases between the germline ends. The CDR3 runs 16 residues. The germline gives CDR1 SGHDT, CDR2 YYEEEE. CDR3: CASSFRTFSGANVLTF. CDR3 bases: TGTGCCAGCAGCTTTCGTACATTCTCTGGGGCCAACGTCCTGACTTTC.